Described below is a single T cell receptor (beta chain) sequence and its context. Its antigen remains unknown. These data are taken from a study of vaccination effects on CD4 cells after COVID-19. Study as a whole: Sampling occurred 16 days and one week pre-vaccination in a couple of convalescent patients.

Sequencing was performed with immunoSEQ multiplex PCR; in TCRdb, only in-frame clones are kept and a portion is missing. Among 20,000 to 30,000 clones listed, approximately 69% were seen once. Germline loops: CDR1 SGHRS, CDR2 YFSETQ. The CDR3 is made up of 15 amino acids. Trimming removed 0 bases from V and 4 bases from J; junction bases left unmatched: 5. Under the ViraFEST assay, PBMC were stimulated with viral peptide pools so that antigen-specific CD4+ T cells expanded. Sequencing was performed afterwards. Subsequent to a culture period of 10 to 11 days, CD4+ T cells were isolated. SARS-CoV-2 infection was confirmed by PCR in the person between March and December 2020. Days 3 and 7 saw half the medium replaced with IL-2 medium.

V usage is TRBV5-1 and J usage is TRBJ1-2; 8 bases map to TRBD1. This clonotype was sampled from a human donor who had a prior SARS-CoV-2 infection. Sample: CD4+ T cells from PBMCs cultured with SARS-CoV-2 spike peptides, taken before COVID-19 vaccination. This CDR3 is CASSLVPGGVYGYTF. The CDR3 nucleotides read TGCGCCAGCAGCTTGGTGCCAGGGGGCGTCTATGGCTACACCTTC.